This T cell receptor beta chain originates from a study of long-term antiretroviral therapy in people with HIV. Whole-study results and caveats: Blood specimens, gathered between about 2003 and 2018, were possibly obtained under older ART regimens. Despite increasing after ART, diversity remained lower than that of transplant donor controls.

PBMC samples from each donor numbered at least one pre-ART and at least two post-ART. Sequencing relied on immunoSEQ assay v3.0, run at survey level. The table came from immunoSEQ multiplex PCR; TCRdb's copy has only in-frame clones and leaves some out. Seen here are 20,000 to 25,000 clones, around 81% observed once, and the top ten hold roughly an eighth. This clone was seen just once. The antigen is unknown. The starting material was unsorted PBMCs, obtained 0.1 years before starting antiretroviral therapy. The receptor comes from a middle-aged man with HIV.

The CDR3 loop reads CASSPTTATDTQYF. The CDR3 DNA reads TGTGCCAGCTCACCGACGACAGCCACAGATACGCAGTATTTT. The V call is TRBV18, the J call TRBJ2-3, with D maybe TRBD1 (5 bases). The CDR3 extends over 14 amino acids. With 3 bases removed from V and 2 bases from J, the gap between germline ends came to 9 bases. The V gene's germline CDR1 is KGHSH and CDR2 LQKENI.